Listed below are T cell receptor beta chains from one sample, sequenced in a study of blood T cell repertoires in COVID-19. Here immunoSEQ multiplex PCR was the method, and the copy in TCRdb shows in-frame clones only, minus some. The table has about 100,000 clones, 70% to 90% seen once. The sample taken for sequencing was peripheral blood. The receptor set was obtained from a human donor in a cohort sampled during active COVID-19. Each CDR3 is given with its conserved first and last residue. The D gene is left open where the match is weak. Expanded clones are given a class, and other clones once, few, many or no size at all.

TRBJ1-3	NA	TRBV9	NA	CASSVDRAGNTIYF	TGTGCCAGCAGCGTAGACAGGGCTGGAAACACCATATATTTT
TRBJ2-1	NA	TRBV5-4	NA	CASSSAYNEQFF	TGTGCCAGCAGCTCGGCCTACAATGAGCAGTTCTTC
TRBJ2-3	NA	TRBV5-1	NA	CASRTEVTDTQYF	TGCGCCAGCAGAACGGAGGTCACAGATACGCAGTATTTT
TRBJ2-7	NA	TRBV4-3	NA	CASSQDTGKRNEQYF	TGCGCCAGCAGCCAAGATACCGGAAAGCGGAACGAGCAGTACTTC
TRBJ2-7	NA	TRBV5-4	NA	CASSLGLDGSYEQYF	TGTGCCAGCAGCCTTGGACTCGACGGCTCCTACGAGCAGTACTTC
TRBJ1-1	NA	TRBV30	NA	CAWTGSNTEAFF	TGTGCCTGGACGGGTTCGAACACTGAAGCTTTCTTT
TRBJ2-7	NA	TRBV6-1	NA	CASSERDSPTYEQYF	TGTGCCAGCAGTGAAAGGGACTCACCAACCTACGAGCAGTACTTC
TRBJ2-7	TRBD2	TRBV30	NA	CAWRSYLAGIDEQYF	TGTGCCTGGAGGTCGTATCTAGCGGGAATCGACGAGCAGTACTTC
TRBJ2-7	NA	TRBV21-1	few	CASSTWGGRPSYEQYF	TGTGCCAGCAGCACCTGGGGCGGGAGGCCTTCCTACGAGCAGTACTTC
TRBJ2-2	TRBD2	TRBV25-1	NA	CASSEVGLVNTGELFF	TGTGCCAGCAGTGAGGTGGGACTAGTTAACACCGGGGAGCTGTTTTTT
TRBJ1-2	TRBD1	TRBV19	few	CASSARDRLNYGYTF	TGTGCCAGTAGTGCCCGGGACAGACTAAACTATGGCTACACCTTC
TRBJ2-1	NA	TRBV5-1	once	CASSRTGHEQFF	TGCGCCAGCAGCCGTACAGGCCATGAGCAGTTCTTC
TRBJ1-4	NA	TRBV7-9	NA	CASGHGSPGEKLFF	TGTGCCAGCGGCCACGGGTCTCCAGGGGAAAAACTGTTTTTT
TRBJ1-2	NA	TRBV5-4	NA	CASSFRVSVDYTF	TGTGCCAGCAGCTTCCGGGTCTCCGTTGACTACACCTTC
TRBJ2-1	NA	TRBV5-1	NA	CASSLTGVDINEQFF	TGCGCCAGCAGCCTCACGGGGGTAGATATCAATGAGCAGTTCTTC
TRBJ1-5	TRBD1	TRBV28	NA	CASSLLQGTGWQPQHF	TGTGCCAGCAGTTTACTTCAGGGGACAGGGTGGCAGCCCCAGCATTTT
TRBJ1-1	NA	TRBV18	NA	CASSPSGYTEAFF	TGTGCCAGCTCACCATCCGGGTATACTGAAGCTTTCTTT
TRBJ1-1	TRBD1	TRBV7-9	NA	CASSSAGQGYTEAFF	TGTGCCAGCAGCTCGGCGGGACAGGGGTACACTGAAGCTTTCTTT
TRBJ2-1	NA	TRBV6-5	NA	CASSYSTTDNEQFF	TGTGCCAGCAGTTATTCCACTACCGACAATGAGCAGTTCTTC
TRBJ2-2	NA	TRBV7-9	NA	CASSLETGVGTGELFF	TGTGCCAGCAGCTTAGAAACAGGTGTAGGCACCGGGGAGCTGTTTTTT
TRBJ2-7	NA	TRBV4-3	few	CASSQDQRDEQYF	TGCGCCAGCAGCCAAGATCAACGGGACGAGCAGTACTTC
TRBJ2-5	NA	TRBV7-9	NA	CASSLTSFEETQYF	TGTGCCAGCAGCTTAACTAGTTTTGAAGAGACCCAGTACTTC
TRBJ2-7	TRBD1	TRBV2	NA	CASIPDRVTYEQYF	TGTGCCAGCATTCCGGACAGGGTGACCTACGAGCAGTACTTC
TRBJ2-7	TRBD1	TRBV19	NA	CASSTKRQGSYEQYF	TGTGCCAGTAGTACAAAAAGACAGGGCTCCTACGAGCAGTACTTC
TRBJ2-1	TRBD2	TRBV6-5	NA	CASRRGFGEQFF	TGTGCCAGCAGGCGGGGGTTTGGTGAGCAGTTCTTC
TRBJ2-1	TRBD2	TRBV6-1	NA	CASSAASGSGSYEQFF	TGTGCCAGCAGTGCCGCTAGCGGGAGCGGCTCATATGAGCAGTTCTTC
TRBJ1-2	NA	TRBV6-5	NA	CASSYSPGSNYGYTF	TGTGCCAGCAGTTACTCGCCGGGATCTAACTATGGCTACACCTTC
TRBJ2-7	TRBD2	TRBV7-9	NA	CASSLTSGTGEQYF	TGTGCCAGCAGCTTAACTAGCGGGACTGGGGAGCAGTACTTC
TRBJ2-5	TRBD2	TRBV7-8	NA	CASSRSGETQYF	TGTGCCAGCAGCCGTAGCGGGGAGACCCAGTACTTC
TRBJ2-1	NA	TRBV7-2	NA	CASSTFPGLSNEQFF	TGTGCCAGCAGCACCTTTCCGGGACTCTCAAATGAGCAGTTCTTC
TRBJ1-1	TRBD1	TRBV6-5	NA	CASNTGAVRNTEAFF	TGTGCCAGCAATACAGGGGCGGTCAGGAACACTGAAGCTTTCTTT
TRBJ2-1	TRBD2	TRBV29-1	NA	CSVEPSSGRSEEQFF	TGCAGCGTTGAACCGTCTAGCGGGAGAAGTGAGGAGCAGTTCTTC
TRBJ2-7	TRBD1	TRBV27	NA	CASSLLPDRGEQYF	TGTGCCAGCAGTCTCCTCCCGGACAGGGGTGAGCAGTACTTC
TRBJ2-1	TRBD2	TRBV15	NA	CATSRVIGAGAIFEQFF	TGTGCCACCAGCAGAGTAATCGGGGCGGGAGCGATCTTTGAGCAGTTCTTC
TRBJ1-2	TRBD1	TRBV27	NA	CASSFKAPRDREGYGYTF	TGTGCCAGCAGTTTTAAGGCTCCCCGGGACAGAGAGGGCTATGGCTACACCTTC
TRBJ2-1	TRBD2	TRBV30	NA	CAWKKLAGGYNEQFF	TGTGCCTGGAAGAAACTAGCGGGAGGGTACAATGAGCAGTTCTTC
TRBJ2-1	TRBD2	TRBV6-5	NA	CASSGLADNNEQFF	TGTGCCAGCAGCGGACTAGCGGATAACAATGAGCAGTTCTTC
TRBJ2-7	TRBD1	TRBV5-1	NA	CASSLSGQGFGYEQYF	TGCGCCAGCAGCTTGAGCGGACAGGGTTTCGGGTACGAGCAGTACTTC
TRBJ1-2	NA	TRBV29-1	NA	CSVEGGTNYGYTF	TGCAGCGTTGAAGGTGGCACTAACTATGGCTACACCTTC
TRBJ2-1	NA	TRBV5-4	NA	CASSLDGSGNEQFF	TGTGCCAGCAGCTTGGACGGGTCGGGAAATGAGCAGTTCTTC
TRBJ2-6	TRBD1	TRBV28	NA	CASSSLTGPYSGANVLTF	TGTGCCAGCAGTTCCCTGACAGGGCCGTACTCTGGGGCCAACGTCCTGACTTTC
TRBJ1-3	NA	TRBV7-8	NA	CASSFSGSGNTIYF	TGTGCCAGCAGCTTCTCGGGCTCTGGAAACACCATATATTTT
TRBJ2-3	NA	TRBV30	NA	CAWSSGAGTDTQYF	TGTGCCTGGAGTTCTGGGGCAGGAACAGATACGCAGTATTTT
TRBJ1-6	NA	TRBV7-9	NA	CASSSLQVKDSPLHF	TGTGCCAGCAGTAGCCTACAGGTTAAGGATTCACCCCTCCACTTT
TRBJ1-2	NA	TRBV27	NA	CASTHPGGYGYTF	TGTGCCAGCACCCATCCGGGGGGCTATGGCTACACCTTC
TRBJ1-1	NA	TRBV21-1	NA	CASSKDPQGTNTEAFF	TGTGCCAGCAGCAAAGACCCACAGGGGACAAACACTGAAGCTTTCTTT
TRBJ2-7	TRBD1	TRBV28	NA	CASSSRDSFYEQYF	TGTGCCAGCAGTTCCCGGGACAGCTTCTACGAGCAGTACTTC
TRBJ2-2	TRBD2	TRBV7-2	NA	CASSQSVRTSGTRTGELFF	TGTGCCAGCAGCCAGAGTGTCAGGACTAGCGGGACCCGGACCGGGGAGCTGTTTTTT
TRBJ2-3	NA	TRBV5-6	NA	CASSWWAGAKVDTQYF	TGTGCCAGCAGCTGGTGGGCAGGGGCGAAAGTAGATACGCAGTATTTT
TRBJ1-1	NA	TRBV28	NA	CASSLYGGRRVTEAFF	TGTGCCAGCAGTTTATATGGGGGCCGAAGGGTCACTGAAGCTTTCTTT
TRBJ2-1	NA	TRBV10-3	NA	CAISVDSSYNEQFF	TGTGCCATCAGTGTTGATAGCTCCTACAATGAGCAGTTCTTC
TRBJ1-1	NA	TRBV24-1	NA	CATSDSRLNTEAFF	TGTGCCACCAGTGATTCCAGGTTGAACACTGAAGCTTTCTTT
TRBJ2-3	TRBD2	TRBV5-1	once	CASSLDGTSSDTQYF	TGCGCCAGCAGCTTGGACGGGACTAGTTCAGATACGCAGTATTTT
TRBJ2-7	TRBD2	TRBV30	NA	CAWSLAGAQGYEQYF	TGTGCCTGGTCACTAGCGGGAGCTCAGGGCTACGAGCAGTACTTC
TRBJ2-1	NA	TRBV5-6	NA	CASSLIGGGYNEQFF	TGTGCCAGCAGCTTAATCGGTGGGGGGTACAATGAGCAGTTCTTC
TRBJ1-5	NA	TRBV19	NA	CASSRPGHGSNQPQHF	TGTGCCAGTAGTAGACCAGGGCACGGGAGCAATCAGCCCCAGCATTTT
TRBJ1-1	NA	TRBV28	NA	CASRTPLNTEAFF	TGTGCCAGCCGGACACCTTTGAACACTGAAGCTTTCTTT